The 7 T cell receptor beta chains below all came from one sample that was sequenced in a study of T cell repertoires in cytomegalovirus infection. TCRdb used MiXCR to reprocess the reads, holding one entry per CDR3 protein. The repertoire holds approximately 500,000 distinct CDR3 sequences, with approximately 15% as singletons. The sequencing input was CD8+ T cells from PBMCs. The receptors derive from a human donor in good health (CMV status not recorded). Some clones in this sample may be carry-over from other donors' samples.

This clonotype has only one observation. The chain joins TRBV7-6 to TRBJ2-3, with D uncertain. This CDR3 comprises 14 residues. Per the germline V gene, CDR1 is SGHVS and CDR2 is FNYEAQ. V lost 4 bases to trimming and J lost 2 bases, with 10 bases between them. This CDR3 is CASSSAGYTDTQYF. The CDR3, as DNA: TGTGCCAGCAGCTCTGCAGGATACACAGATACGCAGTATTTT.

With respect to this clonotype: One junction end disagrees with the germline gene, perhaps due to a read error. The rearrangement joins TRBV7-8 to TRBJ1-1, with a possible D match to TRBD1 (6 bases). CDR1 and CDR2 (germline): SGHVS, FQNEAQ. CDR3 length: 18 residues. CDR3 DNA sequence: TGTGCCAGCAGATTAGCACGTTCGGACAGCCTAATGAACACTGAAGCTTACTTT. Its protein is CASRLARSDSLMNTEAYF.

This clonotype was seen at least ten times. The genes are TRBV28 and TRBJ1-5; 8 bases match TRBD1. J lost 5 bases, V lost 7 bases, and 10 bases had no gene match. CDR1 and CDR2 (germline): MDHEN, SYDVKM. The CDR3 contains 15 residues. The CDR3 DNA is TGTGCCAGCACCTCCCGCGGGACAGGATATCAGCCCCAGCATTTT. Encoded protein: CASTSRGTGYQPQHF.

This clonotype came up many times. The chain employs TRBV5-6 and TRBJ2-3; D remains ambiguous. The CDR3 loop spans 16 amino acids. Trimming cost V 0 bases and J 2 bases, with 13 bases left between them. In germline, CDR1 is SGHDT, CDR2 YYEEEE. Here the CDR3 DNA reads TGTGCCAGCAGCTTGGCTACTGGTTTCCCCACAGATACGCAGTATTTT. Amino acids: CASSLATGFPTDTQYF. Full variable domain (outside the CDR3, taken from reference TRBV5-6 and TRBJ2-3): DAGVTQSPTHLIKTRGQQVTLRCSPKSGHDTVSWYQQALGQGPQFIFQYYEEEERQRGNFPDRFSGHQFPNYSSELNVNALLLGDSALYLCASSLATGFPTDTQYFGPGTRLTVL.

This chain links TRBV27 with TRBJ1-2; D possibly corresponds to TRBD1 (6 bases). The CDR3 consists of 16 residues. Trimming stripped 5 bases from V and 4 bases from J, with 20 bases between. Germline V gene sequence: CDR1 MNHEY, CDR2 SMNVEV (reference sequence). The CDR3 spells CASSLTQGPGSYGYTF. CDR3 sequence (DNA): TGTGCCAGCAGTCTGACACAGGGTCCCGGGAGCTATGGCTACACCTTC.

This clonotype was picked up a small number of times. The chain carries TRBV24-1 and TRBJ2-5; the D gene is possibly TRBD1 (5 bases). Germline-derived CDR1 and CDR2 are KGHDR and SFDVKD. The CDR3 runs 14 residues. Trimming took off 2 bases at V and 0 bases at J, with 6 bases between the two ends. The CDR3 region has the DNA TGTGCCACCAGTGATTACAGGTACCAAGAGACCCAGTACTTC. This encodes CATSDYRYQETQYF.

This clonotype was counted at least ten times. The gene calls are TRBV7-8 and TRBJ1-4, with D maybe TRBD1 (6 bases). Trimming pared 5 bases from V and 8 bases from J, leaving 30 bases between. Germline-derived CDR1 and CDR2 are SGHVS and FQNEAQ. The CDR3 is 19 amino acids. CDR3 sequence reads: CASSPGVYRGSQGNEKLFF. In DNA form, the CDR3 reads TGTGCCAGCAGCCCGGGGGTGTACAGAGGCTCCCAGGGGAACGAAAAACTGTTTTTT.